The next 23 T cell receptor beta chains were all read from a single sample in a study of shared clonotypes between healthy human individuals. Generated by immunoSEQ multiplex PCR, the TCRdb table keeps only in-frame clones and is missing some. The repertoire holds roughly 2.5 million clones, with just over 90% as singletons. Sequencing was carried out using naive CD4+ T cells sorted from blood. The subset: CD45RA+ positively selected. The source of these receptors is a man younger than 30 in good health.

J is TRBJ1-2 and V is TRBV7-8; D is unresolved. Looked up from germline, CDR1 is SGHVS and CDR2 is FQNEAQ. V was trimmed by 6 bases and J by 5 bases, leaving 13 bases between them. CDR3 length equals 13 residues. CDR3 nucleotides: TGTGCCAGCAGTCAGACGGGAGGGTATGGCTACACCTTC. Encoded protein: CASSQTGGYGYTF.

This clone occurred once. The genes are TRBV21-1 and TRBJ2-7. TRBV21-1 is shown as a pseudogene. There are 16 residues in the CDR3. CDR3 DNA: TGTGCCAGCAGCACACGGACCGGAGAAAGGACCTACGAGCAGTACTTC. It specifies CASSTRTGERTYEQYF.

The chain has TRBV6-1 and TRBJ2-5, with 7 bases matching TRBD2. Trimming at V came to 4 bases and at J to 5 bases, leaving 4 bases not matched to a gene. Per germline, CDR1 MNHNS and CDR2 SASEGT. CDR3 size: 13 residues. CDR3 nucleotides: TGTGCCAGCAGTGCAAGCGGGAAGGAGACCCAGTACTTC. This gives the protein CASSASGKETQYF.

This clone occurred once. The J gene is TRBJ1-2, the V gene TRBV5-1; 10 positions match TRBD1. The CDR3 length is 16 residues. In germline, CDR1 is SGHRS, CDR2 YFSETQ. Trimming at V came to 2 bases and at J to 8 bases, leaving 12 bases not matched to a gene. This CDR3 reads CASSLAGTGVGDGYTF. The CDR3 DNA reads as TGCGCCAGCAGCTTAGCCGGGACAGGGGTGGGAGACGGCTACACCTTC.

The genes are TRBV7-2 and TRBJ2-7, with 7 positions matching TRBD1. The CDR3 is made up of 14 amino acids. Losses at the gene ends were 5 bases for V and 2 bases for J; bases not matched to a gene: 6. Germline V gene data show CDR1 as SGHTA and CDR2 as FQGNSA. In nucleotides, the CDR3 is TGTGCCAGCAGCGTTTCCGGGACAGCCTACGAGCAGTACTTC. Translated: CASSVSGTAYEQYF.

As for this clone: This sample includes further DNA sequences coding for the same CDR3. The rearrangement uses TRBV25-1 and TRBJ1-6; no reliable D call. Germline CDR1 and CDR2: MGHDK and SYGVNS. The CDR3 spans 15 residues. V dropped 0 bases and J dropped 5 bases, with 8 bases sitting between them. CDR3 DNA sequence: TGTGCCAGCAGTGAATATCGGGGAGATAATTCACCCCTCCACTTT. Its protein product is CASSEYRGDNSPLHF.

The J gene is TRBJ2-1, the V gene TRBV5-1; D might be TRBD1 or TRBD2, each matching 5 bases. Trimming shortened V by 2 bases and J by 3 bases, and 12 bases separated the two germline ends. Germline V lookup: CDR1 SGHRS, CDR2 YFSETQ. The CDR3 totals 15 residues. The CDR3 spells CASSLQEVRYNEQFF. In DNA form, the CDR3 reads TGCGCCAGCAGCTTACAGGAGGTTCGCTACAATGAGCAGTTCTTC.

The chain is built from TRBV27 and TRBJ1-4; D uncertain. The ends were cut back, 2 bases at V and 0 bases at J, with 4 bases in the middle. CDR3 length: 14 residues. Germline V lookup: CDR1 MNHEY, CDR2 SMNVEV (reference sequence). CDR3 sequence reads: CASSLRTTNEKLFF. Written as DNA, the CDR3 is TGTGCCAGCAGTTTACGCACAACTAATGAAAAACTGTTTTTT.

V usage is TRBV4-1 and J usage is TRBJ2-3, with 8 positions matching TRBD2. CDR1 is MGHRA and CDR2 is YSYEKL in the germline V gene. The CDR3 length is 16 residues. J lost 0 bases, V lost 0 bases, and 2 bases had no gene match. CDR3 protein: CASSQDSSGSTDTQYF. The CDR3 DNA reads TGCGCCAGCAGCCAAGATTCTAGCGGGAGCACAGATACGCAGTATTTT.

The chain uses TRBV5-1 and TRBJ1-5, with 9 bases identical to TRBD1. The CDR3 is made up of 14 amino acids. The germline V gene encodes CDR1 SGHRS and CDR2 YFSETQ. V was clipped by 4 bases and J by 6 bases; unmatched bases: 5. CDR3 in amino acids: CASSPGQGVQPQHF. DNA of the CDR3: TGCGCCAGCAGCCCGGGACAGGGTGTTCAGCCCCAGCATTTT.

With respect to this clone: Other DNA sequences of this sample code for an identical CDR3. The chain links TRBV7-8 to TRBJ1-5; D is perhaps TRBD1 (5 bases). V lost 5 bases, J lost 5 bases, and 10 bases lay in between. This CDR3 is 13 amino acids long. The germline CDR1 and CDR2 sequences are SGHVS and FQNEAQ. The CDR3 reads CASSPDRDQPQHF. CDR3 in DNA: TGTGCCAGCAGCCCCGACAGAGATCAGCCCCAGCATTTT. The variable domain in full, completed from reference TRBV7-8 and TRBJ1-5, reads GAGVSQSPRYKVAKRGQDVALRCDPISGHVSLFWYQQALGQGPEFLTYFQNEAQLDKSGLPSDRFFAERPEGSVSTLKIQRTQQEDSAVYLCASSPDRDQPQHFGDGTRLSIL.

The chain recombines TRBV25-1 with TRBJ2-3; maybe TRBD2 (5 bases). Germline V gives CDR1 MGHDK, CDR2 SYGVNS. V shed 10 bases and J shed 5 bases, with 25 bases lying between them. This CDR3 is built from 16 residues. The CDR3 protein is CATARSGIISVDTQYF. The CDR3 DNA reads TGTGCCACCGCCAGGTCGGGGATTATTTCAGTAGATACGCAGTATTTT. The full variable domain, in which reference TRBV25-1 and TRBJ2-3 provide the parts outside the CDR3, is EADIYQTPRYLVIGTGKKITLECSQTMGHDKMYWYQQDPGMELHLIHYSYGVNSTEKGDLSSESTVSRIRTEHFPLTLESARPSHTSQYLCATARSGIISVDTQYFGPGTRLTVL.

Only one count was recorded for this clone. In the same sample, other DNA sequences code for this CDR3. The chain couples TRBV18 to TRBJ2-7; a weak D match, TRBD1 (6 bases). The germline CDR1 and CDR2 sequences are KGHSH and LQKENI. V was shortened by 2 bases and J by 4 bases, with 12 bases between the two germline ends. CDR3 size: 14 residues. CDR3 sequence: CASSPGAGAYEQYF. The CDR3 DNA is TGTGCCAGCTCACCAGGGGCAGGGGCTTACGAGCAGTACTTC.

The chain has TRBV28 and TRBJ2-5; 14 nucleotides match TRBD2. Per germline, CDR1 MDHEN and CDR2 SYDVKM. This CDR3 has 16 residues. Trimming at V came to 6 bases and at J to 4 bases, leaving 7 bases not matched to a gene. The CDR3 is CASRGLAGAGGETQYF. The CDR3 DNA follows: TGTGCCAGCAGGGGACTAGCGGGGGCCGGGGGAGAGACCCAGTACTTC.

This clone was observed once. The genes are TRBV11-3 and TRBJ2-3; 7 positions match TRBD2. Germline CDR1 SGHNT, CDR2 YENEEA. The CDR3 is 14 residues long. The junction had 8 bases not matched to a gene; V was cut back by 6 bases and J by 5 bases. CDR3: CASSAGLGRDTQYF. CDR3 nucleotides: TGTGCCAGCAGTGCAGGACTAGGTCGAGATACGCAGTATTTT. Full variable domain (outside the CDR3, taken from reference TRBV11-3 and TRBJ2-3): EAGVVQSPRYKIIEKKQPVAFWCNPISGHNTLYWYLQNLGQGPELLIRYENEEAVDDSQLPKDRFSAERLKGVDSTLKIQPAELGDSAVYLCASSAGLGRDTQYFGPGTRLTVL.

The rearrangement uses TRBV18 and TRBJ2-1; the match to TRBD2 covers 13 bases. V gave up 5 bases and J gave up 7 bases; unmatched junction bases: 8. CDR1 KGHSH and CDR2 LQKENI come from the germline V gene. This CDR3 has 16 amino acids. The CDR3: CASSSTLAGGLNEQFF. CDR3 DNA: TGTGCCAGCTCATCCACACTAGCGGGGGGGCTGAATGAGCAGTTCTTC.

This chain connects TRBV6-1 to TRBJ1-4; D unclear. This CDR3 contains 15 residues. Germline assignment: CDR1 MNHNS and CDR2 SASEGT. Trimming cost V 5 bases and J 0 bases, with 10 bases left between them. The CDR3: CASSSLGTTNEKLFF. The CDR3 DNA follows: TGTGCCAGCAGTTCACTAGGGACAACTAATGAAAAACTGTTTTTT.

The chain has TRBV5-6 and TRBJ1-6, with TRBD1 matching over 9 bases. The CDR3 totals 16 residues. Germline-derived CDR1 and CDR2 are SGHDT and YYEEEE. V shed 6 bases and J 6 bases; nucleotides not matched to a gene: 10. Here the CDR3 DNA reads TGTGCCAGCAACTCGGGACAGGGATTCGGTAATTCACCCCTCCACTTT. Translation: CASNSGQGFGNSPLHF. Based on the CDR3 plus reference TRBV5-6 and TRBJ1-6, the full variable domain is DAGVTQSPTHLIKTRGQQVTLRCSPKSGHDTVSWYQQALGQGPQFIFQYYEEEERQRGNFPDRFSGHQFPNYSSELNVNALLLGDSALYLCASNSGQGFGNSPLHFGNGTRLTVT.

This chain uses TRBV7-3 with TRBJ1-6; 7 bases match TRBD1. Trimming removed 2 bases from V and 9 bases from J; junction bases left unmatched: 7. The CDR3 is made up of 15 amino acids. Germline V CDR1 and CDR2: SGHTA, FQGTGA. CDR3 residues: CASSLEDRLSSPLHF. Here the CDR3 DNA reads TGTGCCAGCAGCTTAGAGGACAGGTTGAGTTCACCCCTCCACTTT.

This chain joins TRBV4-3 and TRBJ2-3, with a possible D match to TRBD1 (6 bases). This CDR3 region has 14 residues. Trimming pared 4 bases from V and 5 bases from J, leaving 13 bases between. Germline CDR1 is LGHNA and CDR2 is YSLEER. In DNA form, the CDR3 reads TGCGCCAGCAGCCGATACAGGACAGAAGATACGCAGTATTTT. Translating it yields CASSRYRTEDTQYF.

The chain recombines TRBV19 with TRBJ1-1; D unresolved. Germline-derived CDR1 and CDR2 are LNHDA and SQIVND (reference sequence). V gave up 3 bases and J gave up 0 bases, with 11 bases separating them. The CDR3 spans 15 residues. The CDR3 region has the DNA TGTGCCAGTAGTATCCCACGAAGCGTGAACACTGAAGCTTTCTTT. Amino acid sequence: CASSIPRSVNTEAFF.

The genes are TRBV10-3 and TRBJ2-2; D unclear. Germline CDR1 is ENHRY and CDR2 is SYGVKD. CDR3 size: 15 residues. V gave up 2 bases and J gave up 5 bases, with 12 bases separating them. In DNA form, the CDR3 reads TGTGCCATCAGTGAGCGAGGTGTAACTACCGGGGAGCTGTTTTTT. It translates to CAISERGVTTGELFF.

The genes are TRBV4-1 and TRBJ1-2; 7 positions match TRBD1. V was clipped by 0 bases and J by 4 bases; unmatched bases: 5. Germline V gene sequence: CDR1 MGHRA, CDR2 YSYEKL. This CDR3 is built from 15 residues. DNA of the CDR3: TGCGCCAGCAGCCAAGACGGACAGGTCGTCTATGGCTACACCTTC. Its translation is CASSQDGQVVYGYTF.